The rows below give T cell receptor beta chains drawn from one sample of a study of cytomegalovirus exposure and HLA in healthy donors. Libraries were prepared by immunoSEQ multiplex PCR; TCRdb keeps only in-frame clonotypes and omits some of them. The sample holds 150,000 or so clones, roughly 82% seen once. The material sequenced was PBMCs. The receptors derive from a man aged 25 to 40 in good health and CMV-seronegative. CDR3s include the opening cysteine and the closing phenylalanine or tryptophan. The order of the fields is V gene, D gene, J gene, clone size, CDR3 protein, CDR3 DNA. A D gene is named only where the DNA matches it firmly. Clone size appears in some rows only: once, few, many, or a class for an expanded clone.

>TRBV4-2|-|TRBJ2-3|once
CASSHTKTDTQYF
TGTGCCAGCAGCCACACTAAGACAGATACGCAGTATTTT
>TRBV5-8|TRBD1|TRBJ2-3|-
CASKLGDRGRKDTQYF
TGTGCCAGCAAATTAGGGGACAGGGGGCGCAAAGATACGCAGTATTTT
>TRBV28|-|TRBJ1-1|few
CASSLRERNTEAFF
TGTGCCAGCAGTTTAAGGGAGAGGAACACTGAAGCTTTCTTT
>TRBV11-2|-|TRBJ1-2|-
CASSLVGQGLYGYTF
TGTGCCAGCAGCTTAGTAGGGCAGGGTCTTTATGGCTACACCTTC
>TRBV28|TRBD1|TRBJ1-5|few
CASTHHRGLQPQHF
TGTGCCAGCACCCACCACAGGGGGCTACAGCCCCAGCATTTT
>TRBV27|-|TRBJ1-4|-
CASRRKQGNEKLFF
TGTGCCAGCAGAAGAAAACAGGGTAATGAAAAACTGTTTTTT
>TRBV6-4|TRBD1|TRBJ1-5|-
CASSPGGGQPQHF
TGTGCCAGCAGTCCAGGGGGCGGACAGCCCCAGCATTTT
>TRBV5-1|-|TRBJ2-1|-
CASSLAYRVNEQFF
TGCGCCAGCAGCTTAGCATATCGAGTGAATGAGCAGTTCTTC
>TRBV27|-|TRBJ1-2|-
CASSPPGLYGYTF
TGTGCCAGCAGTCCACCAGGGTTATATGGCTACACCTTC
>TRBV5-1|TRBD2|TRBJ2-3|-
CASSGGTEYPGLADTQYF
TGCGCCAGCAGCGGCGGGACGGAATATCCGGGACTAGCAGATACGCAGTATTTT
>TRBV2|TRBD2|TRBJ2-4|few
CASSEGLAGGKNSQYF
TGTGCCAGCAGTGAAGGGCTAGCGGGGGGGAAAAACAGTCAGTACTTC
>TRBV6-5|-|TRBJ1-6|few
CASSYSGQWHSPLHF
TGTGCCAGCAGTTACTCGGGGCAGTGGCATTCACCCCTCCACTTT
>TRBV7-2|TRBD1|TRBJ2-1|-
CASSRQGLGQFF
TGTGCCAGCAGCCGACAGGGCTTGGGGCAGTTCTTC
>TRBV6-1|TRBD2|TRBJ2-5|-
CASSSGRAETQYF
TGTGCCAGCTCTAGCGGGAGGGCGGAGACCCAGTACTTC
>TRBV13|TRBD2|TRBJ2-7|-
CASSLGDGRAGYEQYF
TGTGCCAGCAGCTTAGGCGACGGGAGGGCGGGGTACGAGCAGTACTTC
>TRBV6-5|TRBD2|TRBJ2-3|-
CASSYGLRGGSDTQYF
TGTGCCAGCAGTTACGGGCTGCGGGGGGGCTCAGATACGCAGTATTTT
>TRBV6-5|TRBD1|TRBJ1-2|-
CASRNAGTGGYTF
TGTGCCAGCAGAAACGCCGGGACAGGGGGTTACACCTTC
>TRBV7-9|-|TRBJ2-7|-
CASSLAGGGYEQYF
TGTGCCAGCAGCTTAGCAGGGGGTGGTTACGAGCAGTACTTC
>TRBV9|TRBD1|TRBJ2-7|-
CASSVGDRVPLEQYF
TGTGCCAGCAGCGTGGGGGACAGGGTCCCCCTCGAGCAGTACTTC
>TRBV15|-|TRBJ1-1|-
CATTPGGGAGTEAFF
TGTGCCACCACCCCCGGTGGGGGGGCAGGCACTGAAGCTTTCTTT
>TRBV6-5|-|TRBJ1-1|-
CASSYRDPVNTEAFF
TGTGCCAGCAGTTACCGGGATCCAGTCAACACTGAAGCTTTCTTT
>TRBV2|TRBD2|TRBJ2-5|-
CASSDRVGGRETQYF
TGTGCCAGCAGTGATAGGGTCGGGGGGAGAGAGACCCAGTACTTC
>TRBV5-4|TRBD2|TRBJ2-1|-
CASSGGGANFGYNEQFF
TGTGCCAGCAGCGGCGGGGGGGCTAATTTTGGCTACAATGAGCAGTTCTTC
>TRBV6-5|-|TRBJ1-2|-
CASSYSFQGWGGGYTF
TGTGCCAGCAGTTACTCGTTCCAGGGGTGGGGTGGTGGCTACACCTTC
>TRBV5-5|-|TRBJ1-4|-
CASSLAVAAATNEKLFF
TGTGCCAGCAGCTTGGCCGTCGCCGCAGCAACTAATGAAAAACTGTTTTTT
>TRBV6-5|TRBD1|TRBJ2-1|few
CASRAPGTGLNEQFF
TGTGCCAGCAGGGCCCCCGGGACAGGACTCAATGAGCAGTTCTTC
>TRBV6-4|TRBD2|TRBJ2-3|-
CASSDSGTSGSDTQYF
TGTGCCAGCAGTGACTCCGGGACTAGCGGGTCTGATACGCAGTATTTT
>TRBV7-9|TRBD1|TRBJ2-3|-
CASSYDRGNLKDTQYF
TGTGCCAGCAGCTATGACAGGGGGAACTTAAAAGATACGCAGTATTTT
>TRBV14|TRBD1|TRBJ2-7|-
CASSQRQGRDEQYF
TGTGCCAGCAGCCAACGACAGGGGCGCGACGAGCAGTACTTC
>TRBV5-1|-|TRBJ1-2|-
CASSYQDSDYGYTF
TGCGCCAGCAGCTACCAGGACTCCGACTATGGCTACACCTTC
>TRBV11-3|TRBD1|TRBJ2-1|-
CASSSRQGGDNEQFF
TGTGCCAGCAGCTCTAGACAGGGTGGAGACAATGAGCAGTTCTTC
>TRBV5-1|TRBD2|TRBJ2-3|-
CASNLAASSGTTDTQYF
TGCGCCAGCAATCTGGCGGCGAGTAGCGGGACCACAGATACGCAGTATTTT
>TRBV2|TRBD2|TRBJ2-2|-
CASKTSGSAGELFF
TGTGCCAGCAAAACTAGCGGGAGCGCCGGGGAGCTGTTTTTT
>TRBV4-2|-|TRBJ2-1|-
CASSQEGKGGEQFF
TGTGCCAGCAGCCAAGAAGGGAAAGGAGGAGAGCAGTTCTTC
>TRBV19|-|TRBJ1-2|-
CASSMHSGTYGYTF
TGTGCCAGTAGTATGCATTCGGGGACATATGGCTACACCTTC
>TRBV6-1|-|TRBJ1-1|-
CASSARLRPEAFF
TGTGCCAGCAGTGCCCGTTTGCGCCCTGAAGCTTTCTTT
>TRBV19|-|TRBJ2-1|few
CASSNNAGSYNEQFF
TGTGCCAGTAGTAACAACGCAGGCTCCTACAATGAGCAGTTCTTC
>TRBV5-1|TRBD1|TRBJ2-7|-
CASSRGQVSSYEQYF
TGCGCCAGCAGCCGCGGACAGGTCAGCTCCTACGAGCAGTACTTC
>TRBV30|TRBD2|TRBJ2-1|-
CAWESGSEYNEQFF
TGTGCCTGGGAAAGCGGGAGTGAGTACAATGAGCAGTTCTTC
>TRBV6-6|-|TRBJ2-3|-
CASSYQALDTQYF
TGTGCCAGCAGTTACCAGGCCTTGGATACGCAGTATTTT
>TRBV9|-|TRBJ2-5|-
CASSLTDRQEETQYF
TGTGCCAGCAGCCTCACCGACAGGCAAGAAGAGACCCAGTACTTC
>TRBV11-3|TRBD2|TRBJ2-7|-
CASSSGLASEQYF
TGTGCCAGCAGCTCGGGACTAGCTTCGGAGCAGTACTTC
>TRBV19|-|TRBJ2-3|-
CASSIDLEVDTQYF
TGTGCCAGTAGTATAGATCTCGAGGTTGATACGCAGTATTTT
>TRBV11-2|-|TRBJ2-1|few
CASSSLARTENEQFF
TGTGCCAGCAGCTCCCTAGCCAGAACAGAGAATGAGCAGTTCTTC
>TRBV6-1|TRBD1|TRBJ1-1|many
CASSEKEGAGTEAFF
TGTGCCAGCAGTGAAAAGGAGGGGGCCGGCACTGAAGCTTTCTTT